Following are 29 T cell receptor beta chains from one sample sequenced in a study of blood T cell repertoires in COVID-19. Clones were sequenced by immunoSEQ multiplex PCR, and TCRdb holds only the in-frame ones, with some missing. The profile shows hundreds of thousands of clones, over 75% of them singletons. Sequences were obtained from PBMCs or T cells enriched from blood (not recorded which). The receptors originated from a young man who had recovered from COVID-19.

This chain joins TRBV2 and TRBJ2-3, with TRBD2 matching 7 bases. This CDR3 is built from 15 residues. The germline V gene encodes CDR1 SNHLY and CDR2 FYNNEI. Trimming removed 5 bases from V and 2 bases from J; junction bases left unmatched: 7. The CDR3: CASSLGLAATDTQYF. CDR3 bases: TGTGCCAGCAGTCTCGGGCTAGCGGCCACAGATACGCAGTATTTT.

The chain joins TRBV14 to TRBJ1-3; D not certain. The length of the CDR3 is 15 residues. V was shortened by 4 bases and J by 0 bases, with 10 bases between the two germline ends. Per germline, CDR1 SGHDN and CDR2 FVKESK. The CDR3 nucleotides read TGTGCCAGCAGCCCAAGGAGTCACTCTGGAAACACCATATATTTT. Protein product: CASSPRSHSGNTIYF.

The V and J genes are TRBV6-2 or TRBV6-3 and TRBJ2-1; TRBD2 aligns across 7 bases. V trimming: 2 bases; J trimming: 3 bases; junction bases outside the gene matches: 7. Germline CDR1 is MNHEY and CDR2 is SVGEGT. The CDR3 has 16 residues. DNA for the CDR3: TGTGCCAGCAGTTACCAGCGGGGCCTCTACTACAATGAGCAGTTCTTC. This codes for CASSYQRGLYYNEQFF.

This clone occurred once. The J gene is TRBJ1-4, the V gene TRBV18; D might be TRBD1 (6 bases). Germline V CDR1 and CDR2: KGHSH, LQKENI. The CDR3 has 14 amino acids. V was clipped by 4 bases and J by 4 bases, with 10 bases between them. CDR3 nucleotide sequence: TGTGCCAGCTCACTACAGGGTGGTAATGAAAAACTGTTTTTT. It codes for CASSLQGGNEKLFF.

The chain uses TRBV15 and TRBJ1-1, with TRBD1 as a possible D gene (5 bases). The CDR3 loop spans 15 amino acids. Germline loops: CDR1 LNHNV, CDR2 YYDKDF (reference sequence). Trimming pared 0 bases from V and 6 bases from J, leaving 14 bases between. The CDR3 coding sequence is TGTGCCACCAGCAGAGACTTAGCGGGGGGTGCTGAAGCTTTCTTT. Translating it yields CATSRDLAGGAEAFF.

The chain uses TRBV9 and TRBJ1-5, with TRBD1 matching 9 bases. V lost 5 bases to trimming and J lost 4 bases; unmatched junction nucleotides: 4. The length of the CDR3 is 14 residues. Per the germline V gene, CDR1 is SGDLS and CDR2 is YYNGEE. The CDR3 DNA follows: TGTGCCAGCAGTTTGACAGGGGGGAATCAGCCCCAGCATTTT. This encodes CASSLTGGNQPQHF. The full variable domain, completed using reference TRBV9 and TRBJ1-5, is DSGVTQTPKHLITATGQRVTLRCSPRSGDLSVYWYQQSLDQGLQFLIQYYNGEERAKGNILERFSAQQFPDLHSELNLSSLELGDSALYFCASSLTGGNQPQHFGDGTRLSIL.

This chain joins TRBV16 and TRBJ2-1; the match to TRBD1 covers 7 bases. The CDR3 covers 16 residues. CDR1 and CDR2 (germline): KGHSY, FQNENV. Trimming took 4 bases from V and 0 from J; bases not matched to a gene: 6. CDR3 amino acids: CASSPGQQSSYNEQFF. CDR3 in DNA: TGTGCCAGCAGCCCGGGACAGCAGAGCTCCTACAATGAGCAGTTCTTC.

V is TRBV3-1 (or the pseudogene TRBV3-2) and J is TRBJ1-5; D may be TRBD1 (5 bases). Germline-derived CDR1 and CDR2 are LGHDT and YNNKEL (reference sequence). This CDR3 has 14 residues. The V end was cut by 4 bases, the J end by 1 base, with 8 bases between. The CDR3 bases are TGTGCCAGCAGCCTGGAGGGGAGCAATCAGCCCCAGCATTTT. Its protein is CASSLEGSNQPQHF.

This sequence joins TRBV20-1 and TRBJ1-1; D is undetermined. V lost 3 bases and J lost 0, with 8 bases in between. Germline CDR1 reads DFQATT; CDR2 reads SNEGSKA (reference sequence). The CDR3 runs 13 residues. Written as DNA, the CDR3 is TGCAGTGCTAGTGCGCAGTTGAACACTGAAGCTTTCTTT. Residues: CSASAQLNTEAFF.

This clone was recorded once. This chain uses TRBV9 with TRBJ1-1; 7 bases are a match to TRBD1. Germline loops: CDR1 SGDLS, CDR2 YYNGEE. V was clipped by 0 bases and J by 11 bases; unmatched bases: 7. The CDR3 contains 13 residues. Here the CDR3 reads CASSVGGGTVAFF. The CDR3 DNA reads TGTGCCAGCAGCGTAGGAGGGGGCACGGTCGCTTTCTTT.

J is TRBJ2-7 and V is TRBV9, with 10 bases matching TRBD1. Germline CDR1 and CDR2: SGDLS and YYNGEE. The CDR3 length is 15 residues. The trim removed 3 bases at V and 3 bases at J, leaving 6 bases unmatched. CDR3 nucleotide sequence: TGTGCCAGCAGCGCCGGGACAGGGGTTGGCTACGAGCAGTACTTC. Translating it yields CASSAGTGVGYEQYF.

The chain is built from TRBV4-3 and TRBJ2-7; D uncertain. The germline V gene has CDR1 LGHNA and CDR2 YSLEER. V lost 0 bases to trimming and J lost 1 base, with 10 bases between them. CDR3 length: 15 amino acids. This CDR3 reads CASSQDRDTSYEQYF. CDR3 nucleotides: TGCGCCAGCAGCCAAGATCGAGACACATCCTACGAGCAGTACTTC.

This chain connects TRBV28 to TRBJ2-7; D is possibly TRBD2 (5 bases). Germline CDR1 MDHEN, CDR2 SYDVKM. CDR3 length: 14 amino acids. The ends were cut back, 5 bases at V and 2 bases at J, with 13 bases in the middle. CDR3 sequence: CASSPGITAYEQYF. CDR3 nucleotide sequence: TGTGCCAGCAGTCCCGGGATCACAGCCTACGAGCAGTACTTC.

V and J are TRBV5-4 and TRBJ2-7, with 16 nucleotides matching TRBD2. Germline CDR1 is SGHNT and CDR2 is YYREEE (reference sequence). Trimming took 4 bases from V and 6 from J; bases not matched to a gene: 7. The CDR3 covers 16 residues. The CDR3 protein is CASSPGLAGGPAEQYF. The CDR3 coding sequence is TGTGCCAGCAGCCCGGGACTAGCGGGAGGGCCCGCCGAGCAGTACTTC.

The rearrangement joins TRBV9 to TRBJ2-2; TRBD1 matches 10 bases. CDR3 size: 19 residues. Germline CDR1 and CDR2: SGDLS and YYNGEE. V was clipped by 0 bases and J by 4 bases; unmatched bases: 12. The CDR3 here is CASSVVKGQGIGITGELFF. The CDR3, as DNA: TGTGCCAGCAGCGTAGTTAAGGGACAGGGGATCGGTATCACCGGGGAGCTGTTTTTT.

The genes are TRBV5-8 and TRBJ2-5; TRBD1 might be the D (5 bases). The CDR3 totals 14 residues. The germline gives CDR1 SGHTS, CDR2 YDEGEE. V was pared by 0 bases and J by 4 bases, with 10 bases between. CDR3 DNA sequence: TGTGCCAGCAGCTTGGTTAGCAGGGTAGAGACCCAGTACTTC. Protein product: CASSLVSRVETQYF.

The CDR3 DNA follows: TGTGCCAGCAGCGTACGGAGTTCGAGGAACAATGAGCAGTTCTTC. It specifies CASSVRSSRNNEQFF. The chain employs TRBV9 and TRBJ2-1, with unresolved D. CDR3 length: 15 residues. Germline V lookup: CDR1 SGDLS, CDR2 YYNGEE. V lost 1 base to trimming and J lost 5 bases, with 13 bases between them.

The CDR3 nucleotides are TGTGCCAGCAGTTACGGGGACAGGGGGTATGGAAACACCATATATTTT. This sequence encodes CASSYGDRGYGNTIYF. The chain is built from TRBV6-5 and TRBJ1-3; 11 nucleotides line up with TRBD1. This CDR3 has 16 amino acids. Germline V gene data show CDR1 as MNHEY and CDR2 as SVGAGI. Trimming cost V 2 bases and J 3 bases; bases outside gene matches: 3.

A few counts support this clone. J is TRBJ1-6 and V is TRBV19; the D is unclear. The CDR3 is 14 amino acids. V was trimmed by 8 bases and J by 9 bases, leaving 17 bases between them. Germline V gives CDR1 LNHDA, CDR2 SQIVND (reference sequence). CDR3 sequence (DNA): TGTGCCAGTCGTGACGCGGGTAAGGGTTCACCCCTCCACTTT. This translates into CASRDAGKGSPLHF.

This clone was seen a few times. The genes are TRBV28 and TRBJ2-1, with D possibly matching TRBD2 (5 bases). Trimming took off 5 bases at V and 4 bases at J, with 9 bases between the two ends. Germline CDR1 MDHEN, CDR2 SYDVKM. This CDR3 comprises 13 residues. The CDR3 region is CASSPPGYNEQFF. The CDR3 DNA reads as TGTGCCAGCAGTCCCCCGGGGTACAATGAGCAGTTCTTC.

The V and J genes are TRBV5-1 and TRBJ2-3; D is unresolved. This CDR3 is built from 12 residues. V was trimmed by 5 bases and J by 5 bases, leaving 9 bases between them. Germline-derived CDR1 and CDR2 are SGHRS and YFSETQ. DNA for the CDR3: TGCGCCAGCAGTTTCCCCCAAGATACGCAGTATTTT. This sequence encodes CASSFPQDTQYF.

The J gene is TRBJ1-1, the V gene TRBV5-4, with a possible D match to TRBD1 (5 bases). The V end lost 0 bases, the J end lost 3 bases, and 6 bases lay between the germline ends. Germline V CDR1 and CDR2: SGHNT, YYREEE (reference sequence). This CDR3 has 13 residues. CDR3 residues: CASSLVGDTEAFF. The CDR3 nucleotides are TGTGCCAGCAGCTTGGTAGGGGACACTGAAGCTTTCTTT.

The genes are TRBV27 and TRBJ1-1; tentatively, D is TRBD1 (5 bases). The CDR3 totals 13 residues. Per the germline V gene, CDR1 is MNHEY and CDR2 is SMNVEV (reference sequence). Trimming pared 6 bases from V and 7 bases from J, leaving 15 bases between. For the CDR3, the DNA is TGTGCCAGCAGAGGGTGGGGGGGTAATGAAGCTTTCTTT. It yields the protein CASRGWGGNEAFF.

The chain joins TRBV10-1 to TRBJ2-2, with 7 bases fitting TRBD1. Germline lookup yields CDR1 WNHNN and CDR2 SYGVQD (reference sequence). Losses at the gene ends were 6 bases for V and 7 bases for J; bases not matched to a gene: 8. This CDR3 spans 14 amino acids. Written as DNA, the CDR3 is TGCGCCAGCAGCCGGGACAGTGCCGGCGGGGAGCTGTTTTTT. Translating it yields CASSRDSAGGELFF.

The V call is TRBV2, the J call TRBJ2-7; either TRBD1 or TRBD2 may fit D (10 bases each). CDR1 and CDR2 (germline): SNHLY, FYNNEI. Trimming took 6 bases from V and 5 from J, leaving 26 bases between them. The CDR3 loop spans 17 amino acids. CDR3 loop: CASRGTGVTSGFDEQYF. The CDR3 nucleotides read TGTGCCAGCAGGGGGACAGGGGTGACTAGCGGGTTCGACGAGCAGTACTTC.

To note about this clone: This clone may be a read error of a much larger clone one base away. The chain has TRBV21-1 and TRBJ2-1; TRBD2, the table's D call, was not compared with the DNA. TRBV21-1 is a listed pseudogene. The CDR3 extends over 15 amino acids. CDR3 sequence reads: CASSPRESSYNEQFF. Written as DNA, the CDR3 is TGTGCCAGCAGCCCTCGGGAGAGCTCCTACAATGAGCAGTTCTTC.

Written as DNA, the CDR3 is TGTGCCAGCAGGGACTCTGGGGATACGCAGTATTTT. This codes for CASRDSGDTQYF. This chain joins TRBV2 and TRBJ2-3; D possibly corresponds to TRBD2 (5 bases). Germline V gene lookup returns CDR1 SNHLY and CDR2 FYNNEI. This CDR3 contains 12 residues. V shed 6 bases and J shed 6 bases, with 10 bases lying between them.

This rearrangement joins TRBV19 to TRBJ1-2; the match to TRBD1 covers 12 bases. The V gene's germline CDR1 is LNHDA and CDR2 SQIVND (reference sequence). CDR3 length equals 16 residues. V was clipped by 5 bases and J by 4 bases; unmatched bases: 8. CDR3 residues: CASSPGTGGLGYGYTF. In DNA form, the CDR3 reads TGTGCCAGTAGTCCCGGGACAGGGGGCTTGGGCTATGGCTACACCTTC.

The rearrangement uses TRBV4-2 and TRBJ2-1; 8 bases agree with TRBD2. Trimming at V came to 0 bases and at J to 2 bases, leaving 6 bases not matched to a gene. Germline V gene sequence: CDR1 LGHNA, CDR2 YNFKEQ. The CDR3 covers 17 residues. The CDR3: CASSQDNRGGAYNEQFF. CDR3 sequence (DNA): TGTGCCAGCAGCCAAGATAATCGGGGGGGCGCCTACAATGAGCAGTTCTTC.